The present TCR beta chain was sequenced within a study of blood T cells in healthy people across ages. It was with a sample-barcoded 5' primer and a J-beta primer mix that a second PCR of roughly 7 to 11 cycles was run. TCRdb recomputed calls from the 5' RACE reads with MiXCR, one row per CDR3 protein. The sample has almost 1 million distinct CDR3 sequences, about 53% seen once. Specimen: blood. The source of this sequence is a woman aged 55-69 years in good health.

CDR3 coding DNA: TGTGCCAGCGAGGACGGACAGGGGATCAACAATGAGCAGTTCTTC. This gives the protein CASEDGQGINNEQFF. The chain carries TRBV28 and TRBJ2-1, with 9 bases that match TRBD1. CDR1 and CDR2 from the germline V gene are MDHEN and SYDVKM. CDR3 size: 15 residues. V lost 8 bases and J lost 5; bases outside the gene matches: 10.